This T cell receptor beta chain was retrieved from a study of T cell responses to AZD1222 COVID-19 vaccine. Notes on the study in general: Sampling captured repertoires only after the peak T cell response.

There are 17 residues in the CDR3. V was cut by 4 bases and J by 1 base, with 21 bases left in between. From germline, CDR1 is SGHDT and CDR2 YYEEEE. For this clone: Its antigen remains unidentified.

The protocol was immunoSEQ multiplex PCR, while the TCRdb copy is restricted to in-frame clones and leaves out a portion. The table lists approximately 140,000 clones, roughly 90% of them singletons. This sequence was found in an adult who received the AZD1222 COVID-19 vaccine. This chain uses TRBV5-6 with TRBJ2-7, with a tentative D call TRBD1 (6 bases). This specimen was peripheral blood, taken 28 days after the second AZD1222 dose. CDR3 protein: CASSRGQWGRESYEQYF. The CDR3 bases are TGTGCCAGCAGCAGAGGACAGTGGGGTAGGGAATCCTACGAGCAGTACTTC.